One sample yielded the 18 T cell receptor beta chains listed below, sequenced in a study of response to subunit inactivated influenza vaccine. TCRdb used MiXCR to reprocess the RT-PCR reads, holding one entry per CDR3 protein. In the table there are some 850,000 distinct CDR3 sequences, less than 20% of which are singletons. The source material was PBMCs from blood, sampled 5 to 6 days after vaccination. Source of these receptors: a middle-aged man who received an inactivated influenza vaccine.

CDR3: CSARYQTGATGNTIYF. CDR3 coding DNA: TGCAGTGCTAGATATCAGACAGGGGCAACTGGAAACACCATATATTTT. The chain employs TRBV20-1 and TRBJ1-3; TRBD1 aligns across 8 bases. Germline V gene data show CDR1 as DFQATT and CDR2 as SNEGSKA (reference sequence). CDR3 size: 16 residues. V dropped 2 bases and J dropped 2; count of bases not matched to a gene: 8.

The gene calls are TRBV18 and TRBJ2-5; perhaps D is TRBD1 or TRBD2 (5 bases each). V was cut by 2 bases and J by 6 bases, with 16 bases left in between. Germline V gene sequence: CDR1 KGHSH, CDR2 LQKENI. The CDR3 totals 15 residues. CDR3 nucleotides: TGTGCCAGCTCACCAGCCCAGGGATTCGGGAAGACCCAGTACTTC. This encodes CASSPAQGFGKTQYF.

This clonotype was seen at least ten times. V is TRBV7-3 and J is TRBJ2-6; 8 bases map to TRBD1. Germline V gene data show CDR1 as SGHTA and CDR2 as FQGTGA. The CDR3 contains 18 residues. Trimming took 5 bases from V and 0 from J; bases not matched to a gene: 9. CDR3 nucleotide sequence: TGTGCCAGCAGCGGAGGCCGGGACAGGAGCTCTGGGGCCAACGTCCTGACTTTC. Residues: CASSGGRDRSSGANVLTF.

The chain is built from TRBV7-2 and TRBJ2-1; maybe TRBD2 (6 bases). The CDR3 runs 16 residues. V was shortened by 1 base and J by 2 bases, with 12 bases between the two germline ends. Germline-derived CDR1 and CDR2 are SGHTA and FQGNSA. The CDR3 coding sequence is TGTGCCAGCAGCTTAGTGGGCGGGAAGACCTACAATGAGCAGTTCTTC. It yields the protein CASSLVGGKTYNEQFF.

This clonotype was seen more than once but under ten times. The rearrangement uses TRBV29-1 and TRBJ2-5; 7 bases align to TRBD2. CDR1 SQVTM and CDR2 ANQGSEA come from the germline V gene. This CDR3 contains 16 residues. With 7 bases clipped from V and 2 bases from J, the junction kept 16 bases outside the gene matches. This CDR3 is CSALERWASGQETQYF. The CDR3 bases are TGCAGCGCCCTCGAACGGTGGGCTAGCGGACAAGAGACCCAGTACTTC.

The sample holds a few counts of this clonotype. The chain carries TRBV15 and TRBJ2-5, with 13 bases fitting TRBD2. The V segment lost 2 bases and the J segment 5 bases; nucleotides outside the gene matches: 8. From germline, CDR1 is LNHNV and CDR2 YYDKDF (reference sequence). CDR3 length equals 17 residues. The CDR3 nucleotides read TGTGCCACCAGCAGAACTAGCGGGAGGGCCACAGCGGAGACCCAGTACTTC. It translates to CATSRTSGRATAETQYF.

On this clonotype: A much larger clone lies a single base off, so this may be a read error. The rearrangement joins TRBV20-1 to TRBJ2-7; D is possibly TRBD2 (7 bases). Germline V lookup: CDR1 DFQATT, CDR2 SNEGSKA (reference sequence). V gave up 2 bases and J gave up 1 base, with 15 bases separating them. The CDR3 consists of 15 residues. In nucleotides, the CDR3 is TGCAGTGCTAGACGTAAGGGGGGGGGTTCCTACGAGCAGTACTTC. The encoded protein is CSARRKGGGSYEQYF.

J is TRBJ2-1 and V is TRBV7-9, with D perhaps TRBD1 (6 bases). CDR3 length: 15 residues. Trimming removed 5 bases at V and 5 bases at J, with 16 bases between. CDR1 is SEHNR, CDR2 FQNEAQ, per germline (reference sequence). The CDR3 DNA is TGTGCCAGCAGCCCGCCCCAGGGGTACGACAATGAGCAGTTCTTC. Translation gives CASSPPQGYDNEQFF.

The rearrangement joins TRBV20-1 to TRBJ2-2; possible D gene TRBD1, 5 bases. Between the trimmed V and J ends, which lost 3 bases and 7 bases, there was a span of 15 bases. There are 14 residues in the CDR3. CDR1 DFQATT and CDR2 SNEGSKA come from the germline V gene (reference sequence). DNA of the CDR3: TGCAGTGCTAGGGCTAGGGGCGTTGTCGGGGAGCTGTTTTTT. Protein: CSARARGVVGELFF.

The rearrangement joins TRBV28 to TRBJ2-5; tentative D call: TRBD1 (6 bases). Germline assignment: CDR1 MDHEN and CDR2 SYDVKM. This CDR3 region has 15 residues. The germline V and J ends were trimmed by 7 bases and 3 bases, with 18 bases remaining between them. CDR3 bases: TGTGCCAGCAAGCCCCTTGACAGGAAGGAAGAGACCCAGTACTTC. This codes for CASKPLDRKEETQYF.

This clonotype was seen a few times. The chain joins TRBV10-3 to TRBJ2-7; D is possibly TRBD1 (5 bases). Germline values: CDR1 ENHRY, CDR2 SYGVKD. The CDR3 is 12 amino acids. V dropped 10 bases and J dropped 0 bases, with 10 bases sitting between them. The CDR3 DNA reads TGTGCCACCACAGGCAGCTCCTACGAGCAGTACTTC. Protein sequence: CATTGSSYEQYF.

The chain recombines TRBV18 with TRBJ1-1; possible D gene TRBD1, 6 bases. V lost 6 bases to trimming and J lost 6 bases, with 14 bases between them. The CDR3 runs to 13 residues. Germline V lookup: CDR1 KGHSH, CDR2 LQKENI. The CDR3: CASSSGAGPEAFF. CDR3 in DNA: TGTGCCAGCTCCTCAGGGGCCGGGCCTGAAGCTTTCTTT. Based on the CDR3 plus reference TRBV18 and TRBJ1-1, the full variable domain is NAGVMQNPRHLVRRRGQEARLRCSPMKGHSHVYWYRQLPEEGLKFMVYLQKENIIDESGMPKERFSAEFPKEGPSILRIQQVVRGDSAAYFCASSSGAGPEAFFGQGTRLTVV.

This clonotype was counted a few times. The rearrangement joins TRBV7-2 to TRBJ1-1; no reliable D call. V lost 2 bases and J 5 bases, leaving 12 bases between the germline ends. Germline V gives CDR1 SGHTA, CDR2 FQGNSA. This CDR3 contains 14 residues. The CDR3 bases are TGTGCCAGCAGCTTATCCCTGGGTTGGACTGAAGCTTTCTTT. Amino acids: CASSLSLGWTEAFF. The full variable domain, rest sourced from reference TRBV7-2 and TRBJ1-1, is GAGVSQSPSNKVTEKGKDVELRCDPISGHTALYWYRQSLGQGLEFLIYFQGNSAPDKSGLPSDRFSAERTGGSVSTLTIQRTQQEDSAVYLCASSLSLGWTEAFFGQGTRLTVV.

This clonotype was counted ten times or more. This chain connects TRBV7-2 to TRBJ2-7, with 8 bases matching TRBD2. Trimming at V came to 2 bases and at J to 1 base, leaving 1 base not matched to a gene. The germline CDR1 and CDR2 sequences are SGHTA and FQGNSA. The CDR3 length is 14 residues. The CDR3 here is CASSLIAGSYEQYF. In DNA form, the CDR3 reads TGTGCCAGCAGCTTAATAGCGGGGTCCTACGAGCAGTACTTC.

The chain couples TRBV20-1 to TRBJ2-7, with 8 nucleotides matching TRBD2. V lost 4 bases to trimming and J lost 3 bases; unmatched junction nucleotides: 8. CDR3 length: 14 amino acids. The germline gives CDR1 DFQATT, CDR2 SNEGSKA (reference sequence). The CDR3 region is CSATPGGAGYEQYF. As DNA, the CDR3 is TGCAGTGCTACCCCCGGGGGGGCAGGCTACGAGCAGTACTTC.

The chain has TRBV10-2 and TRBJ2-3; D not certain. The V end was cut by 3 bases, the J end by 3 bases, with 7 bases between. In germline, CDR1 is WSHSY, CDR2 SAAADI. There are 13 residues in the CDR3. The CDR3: CASSDQDTDTQYF. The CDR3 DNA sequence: TGCGCCAGCAGTGATCAGGATACAGATACGCAGTATTTT.

CDR3 amino acids: CASSPQGGGNEQFF. In DNA form, the CDR3 reads TGTGCCAGCAGCCCCCAGGGAGGGGGGAATGAGCAGTTCTTC. The chain combines TRBV13 with TRBJ2-1, with D possibly TRBD2 on 7 matching bases. V was cut by 5 bases and J by 7 bases, with 15 bases left in between. Per the germline V gene, CDR1 is PRHDT and CDR2 is FYEKMQ (reference sequence). The CDR3 is made up of 14 amino acids.

CDR3 amino acids: CASSLDRSGEQYF. The CDR3 region has the DNA TGTGCCAGCTCATTAGACAGGTCCGGGGAGCAGTACTTC. This chain links TRBV18 with TRBJ2-7, with TRBD1 as a possible D gene (6 bases). The CDR3 is made up of 13 amino acids. V shed 5 bases and J shed 7 bases, with 15 bases lying between them. The germline V gene has CDR1 KGHSH and CDR2 LQKENI.